The rows below give T cell receptor beta chains drawn from one sample of a study of identical twins. Each CDR3 protein gets one entry after TCRdb re-called the 5' RACE reads with MiXCR. The table includes hundreds of thousands of distinct CDR3 sequences, about 12% detected once. Separately, the same data were catalogued under a study of yellow fever vaccine responses in identical twins.

Source material: PBMCs. The receptor source for this set is a woman between 18 and 30 years old in good health. The CDR3 runs from the conserved cysteine through the conserved F or W. Fields, in order: J gene, V gene, clone size, D gene, CDR3 length, CDR3 DNA, CDR3 protein. The D gene is left open where the match is weak. Size is stated for part of the rows, as once, few or many counts, or as a class when the clone is expanded.

j_gene: TRBJ2-1; v_gene: TRBV6-5; abundance: few; d_gene: TRBD1; len: 17; CDR3nt: TGTGCCAGCAGTTATCAAGGGTGGACAGGGTCTCAAAATGAGCAGTTCTTC; CDR3aa: CASSYQGWTGSQNEQFF
j_gene: TRBJ2-1; v_gene: TRBV24-1; abundance: many; d_gene: .; len: 14; CDR3nt: TGTGCCACCAACAACGGGAGCTCCTACAATGAGCAGTTCTTC; CDR3aa: CATNNGSSYNEQFF
j_gene: TRBJ2-1; v_gene: TRBV12-3/TRBV12-4; abundance: many; d_gene: .; len: 12; CDR3nt: TGTGCCAGCAGTTTCTTCGGGAATGAGCAGTTCTTC; CDR3aa: CASSFFGNEQFF
j_gene: TRBJ2-6; v_gene: TRBV3-1; abundance: .; d_gene: TRBD2; len: 15; CDR3nt: TGTGCCAGCAGCCAAGCGCGGGGGACCGAAAACGTCCTGACTTTC; CDR3aa: CASSQARGTENVLTF
j_gene: TRBJ2-1; v_gene: TRBV6-5; abundance: few; d_gene: TRBD2; len: 17; CDR3nt: TGTGCCAGCAGCTATCCCATAGCGGGAGGGCCGGCCTATGAGCAGTTCTTC; CDR3aa: CASSYPIAGGPAYEQFF
j_gene: TRBJ1-1; v_gene: TRBV4-1; abundance: few; d_gene: TRBD1; len: 14; CDR3nt: TGCGCCAGCACATTCACAGGGGGCTCCACTGAAGCTTTCTTT; CDR3aa: CASTFTGGSTEAFF
j_gene: TRBJ2-1; v_gene: TRBV11-3; abundance: .; d_gene: TRBD2; len: 15; CDR3nt: TGTGCCAGCAGCGGCGGGGGGACGTTCTACAATGAGCAGTTCTTC; CDR3aa: CASSGGGTFYNEQFF
j_gene: TRBJ1-6; v_gene: TRBV6-5; abundance: many; d_gene: TRBD1; len: 15; CDR3nt: TGTGCCAGCAGTTACTTAGGGACAGGGTATTCACCCCTCCACTTT; CDR3aa: CASSYLGTGYSPLHF
j_gene: TRBJ2-3; v_gene: TRBV20-1; abundance: .; d_gene: .; len: 15; CDR3nt: TGCAGTGCCTTACCCGGGACTGGGAAGTCAGATACGCAGTATTTT; CDR3aa: CSALPGTGKSDTQYF
j_gene: TRBJ2-7; v_gene: TRBV20-1; abundance: .; d_gene: .; len: 12; CDR3nt: TGCAGTGCTAGCGGGGGAACCTACGAGCAGTACTTC; CDR3aa: CSASGGTYEQYF
j_gene: TRBJ2-2; v_gene: TRBV6-4; abundance: .; d_gene: .; len: 16; CDR3nt: TGTGCCAGCAGTGTCACCGTAGGGGGGGACACCGGGGAGCTGTTTTTT; CDR3aa: CASSVTVGGDTGELFF
j_gene: TRBJ2-1; v_gene: TRBV6-2/TRBV6-3; abundance: .; d_gene: TRBD2; len: 15; CDR3nt: TGTGCCAGCAGCACCGGGGCGGGGGGCTACAATGAGCAGTTCTTC; CDR3aa: CASSTGAGGYNEQFF
j_gene: TRBJ2-1; v_gene: TRBV7-9; abundance: many; d_gene: .; len: 12; CDR3nt: TGTGCCAGCAGCTCTCAAGGGGATGAGCAGTTCTTC; CDR3aa: CASSSQGDEQFF
j_gene: TRBJ1-5; v_gene: TRBV2; abundance: few; d_gene: .; len: 15; CDR3nt: TGTGCCAGCAGTGACGACGGTGCCGCCAATCAGCCCCAGCATTTT; CDR3aa: CASSDDGAANQPQHF
j_gene: TRBJ2-2; v_gene: TRBV10-1; abundance: .; d_gene: .; len: 15; CDR3nt: TGCGCCAGCAGTGTAGAACCGGCGAACACCGGGGAGCTGTTTTTT; CDR3aa: CASSVEPANTGELFF
j_gene: TRBJ2-2; v_gene: TRBV6-2/TRBV6-3; abundance: few; d_gene: .; len: 15; CDR3nt: TGTGCCAGCAGCCCCCTACAGAGAGACACCGGGGAGCTGTTTTTT; CDR3aa: CASSPLQRDTGELFF
j_gene: TRBJ2-2; v_gene: TRBV3-1; abundance: few; d_gene: TRBD2; len: 19; CDR3nt: TGTGCCAGCACCCGGGGTAGCGGGAGTGTTAATGGTGACACCGGGGAGCTGTTTTTT; CDR3aa: CASTRGSGSVNGDTGELFF
j_gene: TRBJ1-5; v_gene: TRBV20-1; abundance: .; d_gene: TRBD1; len: 13; CDR3nt: TGCAGTGCTAGTCCACAGGGGAATCAGCCCCAGCATTTT; CDR3aa: CSASPQGNQPQHF
j_gene: TRBJ2-3; v_gene: TRBV27; abundance: few; d_gene: TRBD2; len: 18; CDR3nt: TGTGCCAGCAGTAAATATCGTACTAGCGGGGGGGCAACAGATACGCAGTATTTT; CDR3aa: CASSKYRTSGGATDTQYF
j_gene: TRBJ2-3; v_gene: TRBV2; abundance: few; d_gene: TRBD2; len: 15; CDR3nt: TGTGCCAGCAGTGGGACTAGCGGAGGGGTAGATACGCAGTATTTT; CDR3aa: CASSGTSGGVDTQYF
j_gene: TRBJ2-3; v_gene: TRBV7-2; abundance: .; d_gene: TRBD2; len: 17; CDR3nt: TGTGCCAGCAGCAGACAATGGGACTACCCGGACACAGATACGCAGTATTTT; CDR3aa: CASSRQWDYPDTDTQYF
j_gene: TRBJ1-5; v_gene: TRBV19; abundance: .; d_gene: .; len: 13; CDR3nt: TGTGCCAGTAGTTGGGGTCCGGGGCAGCCCCAGCATTTT; CDR3aa: CASSWGPGQPQHF
j_gene: TRBJ2-1; v_gene: TRBV10-1; abundance: .; d_gene: .; len: 13; CDR3nt: TGCGCCAGCAGTGTAGGGGGGATACCTGAGCAGTTCTTC; CDR3aa: CASSVGGIPEQFF
j_gene: TRBJ2-3; v_gene: TRBV12-3/TRBV12-4; abundance: .; d_gene: TRBD2; len: 15; CDR3nt: TGTGCCAGCAGTTTATTGGTAGCGGGAGCAGATACGCAGTATTTT; CDR3aa: CASSLLVAGADTQYF
j_gene: TRBJ2-5; v_gene: TRBV6-5; abundance: .; d_gene: .; len: 14; CDR3nt: TGTGCCAGCAGTTACATCTGGGGGCGAGAGACCCAGTACTTC; CDR3aa: CASSYIWGRETQYF
j_gene: TRBJ2-3; v_gene: TRBV20-1; abundance: .; d_gene: .; len: 16; CDR3nt: TGCAGTGCTAGGTTGTCAGATCATTACTTCACAGATACGCAGTATTTT; CDR3aa: CSARLSDHYFTDTQYF
j_gene: TRBJ2-2; v_gene: TRBV10-3; abundance: .; d_gene: .; len: 15; CDR3nt: TGTGCCATCAGTAGACAGTCCACGGGCGTCGGGGAGCTGTTTTTT; CDR3aa: CAISRQSTGVGELFF
j_gene: TRBJ1-1; v_gene: TRBV12-3/TRBV12-4; abundance: many; d_gene: TRBD1; len: 14; CDR3nt: TGTGCCAGCAGTTTGAACAGGGGTGAGACTGAAGCTTTCTTT; CDR3aa: CASSLNRGETEAFF